The 23 T cell receptor beta chains below all came from one sample that was sequenced in a study of cytomegalovirus exposure and HLA in healthy donors. The PCR contained 60 Vbeta and 13 Jbeta primers. Sequencing used immunoSEQ multiplex PCR; TCRdb keeps in-frame clones, though not all of them. The sample records under 200,000 clones, roughly 77% being singletons. The sequencing sample was made of PBMCs. The origin of the receptors is a man under 40 in good health and CMV-seropositive.

The V and J genes are TRBV28 and TRBJ2-7; possible D gene TRBD1, 6 bases. The germline V gene has CDR1 MDHEN and CDR2 SYDVKM. Trimming took off 3 bases at V and 2 bases at J, with 11 bases between the two ends. This CDR3 is 14 amino acids long. CDR3 in DNA: TGTGCCAGCAGTTTGGGGACATTACCCTACGAGCAGTACTTC. Residues: CASSLGTLPYEQYF. The whole variable domain, filled in from reference TRBV28 and TRBJ2-7, reads DVKVTQSSRYLVKRTGEKVFLECVQDMDHENMFWYRQDPGLGLRLIYFSYDVKMKEKGDIPEGYSVSREKKERFSLILESASTNQTSMYLCASSLGTLPYEQYFGPGTRLTVT.

In this sample, this clone turned up a few times. V and J are TRBV11-2 and TRBJ2-7; TRBD1 matches at 7 bases. The CDR3 sequence is 16 residues long. V lost 5 bases, J lost 2 bases, and 12 bases stayed unmatched. The germline gives CDR1 SGHAT, CDR2 FQNNGV. The CDR3 bases are TGTGCCAGCAGCCTAACGGGACAGCCAGGGCCCTACGAGCAGTACTTC. Its protein is CASSLTGQPGPYEQYF.

This rearrangement joins TRBV11-2 to TRBJ2-5, with 12 bases matching TRBD2. The CDR3 is made up of 17 amino acids. The V gene end was trimmed by 1 base and the J gene end by 5 bases; junction bases not matched to a gene: 8. Germline V gene lookup returns CDR1 SGHAT and CDR2 FQNNGV. The CDR3 coding sequence is TGTGCCAGCAGCTTAGGAGCTAGCGGGGGGGCAGAGGAGACCCAGTACTTC. It specifies CASSLGASGGAEETQYF.

This chain links TRBV7-9 with TRBJ1-1, with a possible D match to TRBD1 (5 bases). Trimming shortened V by 3 bases and J by 1 base, and 9 bases separated the two germline ends. Looked up from germline, CDR1 is SEHNR and CDR2 is FQNEAQ (reference sequence). CDR3 length: 14 residues. The CDR3 coding sequence is TGTGCCAGCAGCTTGCTCAGGGCGAACACTGAAGCTTTCTTT. This codes for CASSLLRANTEAFF.

The chain joins TRBV15 to TRBJ1-2; TRBD1 matches at 10 bases. After removal of 5 bases from V and 1 base from J, the junction contained 7 bases not matched to a gene. This CDR3 contains 16 residues. Germline V gene lookup returns CDR1 LNHNV and CDR2 YYDKDF (reference sequence). The CDR3 DNA reads as TGTGCCACCAGCCGGGACAGGGGCCAAATTAACTATGGCTACACCTTC. Translation gives CATSRDRGQINYGYTF. Supplemented by reference TRBV15 and TRBJ1-2, the full variable domain reads DAMVIQNPRYQVTQFGKPVTLSCSQTLNHNVMYWYQQKSSQAPKLLFHYYDKDFNNEADTPDNFQSRRPNTSFCFLDIRSPGLGDTAMYLCATSRDRGQINYGYTFGSGTRLTVV.

V gene TRBV10-2 combines with J gene TRBJ1-6, with 10 bases lining up with TRBD1. CDR1 and CDR2 from the germline V gene are WSHSY and SAAADI. The V and J ends lost 2 bases and 4 bases, in that order; junction bases with no gene match: 2. The CDR3 is made up of 16 amino acids. As DNA, the CDR3 is TGCGCCAGCAGTGAGAGGACAGGGGGATATAATTCACCCCTCCACTTT. Its protein is CASSERTGGYNSPLHF.

The chain has TRBV15 and TRBJ2-3, with D perhaps matching TRBD2 (6 bases). The V and J ends lost 1 base and 4 bases respectively, with 9 bases between them. Germline lookup yields CDR1 LNHNV and CDR2 YYDKDF (reference sequence). This CDR3 has 14 amino acids. The CDR3 sequence: CATSRGGVADTQYF. CDR3 in DNA: TGTGCCACCAGCAGAGGGGGGGTCGCAGATACGCAGTATTTT.

The chain employs TRBV19 and TRBJ1-5; TRBD1 might be the D (6 bases). This CDR3 has 13 residues. Germline V lookup: CDR1 LNHDA, CDR2 SQIVND (reference sequence). Trimming shortened V by 7 bases and J by 9 bases, and 16 bases separated the two germline ends. The CDR3 DNA sequence: TGTGCCAGTACCAAAAACAGGGAGGGGCCCCAGCATTTT. This codes for CASTKNREGPQHF.

This chain connects TRBV15 to TRBJ1-6; 8 bases map to TRBD1. CDR3 length equals 16 residues. The germline V gene encodes CDR1 LNHNV and CDR2 YYDKDF (reference sequence). V shed 7 bases, J shed 6 bases, and the junction held 11 bases outside the gene matches. The CDR3 nucleotides read TGTGCCACCACAGAATCCGATGGACAGGGTAATTCACCCCTCCACTTT. Translating it yields CATTESDGQGNSPLHF.

J is TRBJ2-5 and V is TRBV28, with D possibly TRBD2 on 6 matching bases. V shed 0 bases and J shed 7 bases, with 15 bases lying between them. The CDR3 length is 15 residues. From germline, CDR1 is MDHEN and CDR2 SYDVKM. The CDR3 DNA reads TGTGCCAGCAGTTTATGGGGGACTGACCCTGTGACCCAGTACTTC. Protein sequence: CASSLWGTDPVTQYF.

The chain couples TRBV11-2 to TRBJ1-5, with 7 bases lining up with TRBD1. Germline lookup yields CDR1 SGHAT and CDR2 FQNNGV. The CDR3 is 13 residues long. V trimming: 9 bases; J trimming: 0 bases; junction bases outside the gene matches: 2. Here the CDR3 reads CASGQDSNQPQHF. Here the CDR3 DNA reads TGTGCCAGTGGACAGGATAGCAATCAGCCCCAGCATTTT.

This sequence joins TRBV2 and TRBJ2-2, with 9 bases lining up with TRBD1. V lost 5 bases, J lost 3 bases, and 4 bases stayed unmatched. The germline gives CDR1 SNHLY, CDR2 FYNNEI. The CDR3 contains 15 residues. The DNA for the CDR3 is TGTGCCAGCAGTATGACAGGGGGGGACACCGGGGAGCTGTTTTTT. Amino acid sequence: CASSMTGGDTGELFF.

This chain links TRBV9 with TRBJ1-3; the D is unclear. V lost 0 bases and J lost 2, with 12 bases in between. Germline values: CDR1 SGDLS, CDR2 YYNGEE. The CDR3 length is 16 residues. CDR3 DNA sequence: TGTGCCAGCAGCGTAGATGGAGGTCGTGCTGGAAACACCATATATTTT. It specifies CASSVDGGRAGNTIYF.

This chain joins TRBV29-1 and TRBJ1-1, with 10 bases identical to TRBD1. J was trimmed by 7 bases and V by 1 base; bases with no gene match: 3. Germline V gives CDR1 SQVTM, CDR2 ANQGSEA. CDR3 length: 13 residues. The CDR3 loop is CSVEARTGGEAFF. DNA of the CDR3: TGCAGCGTTGAAGCACGGACAGGGGGTGAAGCTTTCTTT.

The chain is built from TRBV6-5 and TRBJ2-3, with D uncertain. V was shortened by 6 bases and J by 1 base, with 11 bases between the two germline ends. This CDR3 is 14 amino acids long. In germline, CDR1 is MNHEY, CDR2 SVGAGI. The CDR3 loop reads CASSRSTGTDTQYF. As DNA, the CDR3 is TGTGCCAGCAGCCGATCGACTGGCACAGATACGCAGTATTTT.

The chain couples TRBV7-2 to TRBJ2-5, with D possibly matching TRBD1 (5 bases). The CDR3 covers 15 residues. Germline V lookup: CDR1 SGHTA, CDR2 FQGNSA. With 5 bases removed from V and 4 bases from J, the gap between germline ends came to 17 bases. DNA of the CDR3: TGTGCCAGCAGCCTTGGGCCCAGTCAGGGAGAGACCCAGTACTTC. Its protein is CASSLGPSQGETQYF.

This clone was picked up a small number of times. The rearrangement joins TRBV28 to TRBJ1-4; D might be TRBD1 (6 bases). V was pared by 8 bases and J by 4 bases, with 11 bases between. Germline CDR1 reads MDHEN; CDR2 reads SYDVKM. The CDR3 spans 13 residues. CDR3 bases: TGTGCCAGCGTACGAGGGGGTAATGAAAAACTGTTTTTT. It yields the protein CASVRGGNEKLFF.

The chain links TRBV5-1 to TRBJ2-7; D gene ambiguous. Looked up from germline, CDR1 is SGHRS and CDR2 is YFSETQ. Trimming took off 3 bases at V and 0 bases at J, with 7 bases between the two ends. The CDR3 runs 13 residues. Here the CDR3 reads CASSSTVSYEQYF. In nucleotides, the CDR3 is TGCGCCAGCAGCTCGACTGTCTCCTACGAGCAGTACTTC.

The rearrangement uses TRBV4-1 and TRBJ1-5, with D unclear. With 3 bases removed from V and 5 bases from J, the gap between germline ends came to 17 bases. CDR1 and CDR2 from the germline V gene are MGHRA and YSYEKL. The CDR3 is 16 amino acids. CDR3 protein: CASSQGPLREDQPQHF. Written as DNA, the CDR3 is TGCGCCAGCAGCCAGGGTCCCCTTCGGGAGGATCAGCCCCAGCATTTT.

The chain employs TRBV5-1 and TRBJ2-5; 11 nucleotides match TRBD1. CDR1 and CDR2 (germline): SGHRS, YFSETQ. With V trimmed by 2 bases and J by 5 bases, 5 bases remained unmatched. The CDR3 has 15 amino acids. CDR3 sequence: CASSFGQGARETQYF. The CDR3 DNA reads as TGCGCCAGCAGCTTTGGACAGGGGGCGAGGGAGACCCAGTACTTC.

V gene TRBV11-1 combines with J gene TRBJ2-1; 10 bases are a match to TRBD2. CDR3 length equals 16 residues. Germline lookup yields CDR1 SGHAT and CDR2 FQDESV (reference sequence). V lost 5 bases to trimming and J lost 4 bases; unmatched junction nucleotides: 8. The chain's CDR3 is CASSKKRGGAYNEQFF. As DNA, the CDR3 is TGTGCCAGCAGCAAAAAGCGGGGGGGTGCATACAATGAGCAGTTCTTC.

The chain links TRBV27 to TRBJ2-5, with a possible D match to TRBD1 (6 bases). V was clipped by 6 bases and J by 4 bases, with 12 bases between them. CDR1 is MNHEY, CDR2 SMNVEV, per germline (reference sequence). The length of the CDR3 is 13 residues. The CDR3 DNA reads as TGTGCCAGCAGCACAGGGTGGGGAGAGACCCAGTACTTC. Amino acid sequence: CASSTGWGETQYF.

This sequence joins TRBV7-9 and TRBJ2-2; D is uncertain. V was cut by 0 bases and J by 0 bases, with 8 bases left in between. The CDR3 sequence is 16 residues long. Germline V gives CDR1 SEHNR, CDR2 FQNEAQ (reference sequence). This CDR3 is CASSLAAGSNTGELFF. The CDR3 bases are TGTGCCAGCAGCTTAGCGGCCGGGTCGAACACCGGGGAGCTGTTTTTT.